These T cell receptor beta chains were read from a single sample in a study of cytomegalovirus exposure and HLA in healthy donors. Clones were read by immunoSEQ multiplex PCR, and TCRdb kept only the in-frame ones, dropping some. The sample yields 260,000 or so clones, 70% to 90% seen once. The material sequenced was PBMCs. The receptor set was obtained from a woman younger than 30 in good health and CMV-seronegative. Each CDR3 is given with its conserved first and last residue. The order of the fields is V gene, CDR3 length, J gene, CDR3 protein.

v_gene: TRBV4-1; len: 15; j_gene: TRBJ2-7; CDR3aa: CASSFGRGFSYEQYF
v_gene: TRBV6-1; len: 13; j_gene: TRBJ1-2; CDR3aa: CAISPDSALGYTF
v_gene: TRBV19; len: 15; j_gene: TRBJ1-1; CDR3aa: CASSIVGTENTEAFF
v_gene: TRBV4-1; len: 13; j_gene: TRBJ1-1; CDR3aa: CASSQDRREKAFF
v_gene: TRBV28; len: 16; j_gene: TRBJ2-5; CDR3aa: CASSLTSGPDQETQYF
v_gene: TRBV19; len: 15; j_gene: TRBJ2-3; CDR3aa: CASSPLAGGGDTQYF
v_gene: TRBV6-1; len: 18; j_gene: TRBJ2-2; CDR3aa: CASRERSSGAANTGELFF
v_gene: TRBV7-9; len: 15; j_gene: TRBJ1-1; CDR3aa: CASSLRGPTNTEAFF
v_gene: TRBV5-1; len: 13; j_gene: TRBJ2-7; CDR3aa: CASRLADSYEQYF
v_gene: TRBV9; len: 15; j_gene: TRBJ1-2; CDR3aa: CASSAGRDRSYGYTF
v_gene: TRBV29-1; len: 12; j_gene: TRBJ1-3; CDR3aa: CSVRVTGNTIYF
v_gene: TRBV7-2; len: 15; j_gene: TRBJ2-1; CDR3aa: CASSLGAGGGNEQFF
v_gene: TRBV5-1; len: 17; j_gene: TRBJ2-7; CDR3aa: CASSPRLGLATNYEQYF
v_gene: TRBV7-2; len: 15; j_gene: TRBJ1-5; CDR3aa: CASSLNVRVDQPQHF
v_gene: TRBV28; len: 15; j_gene: TRBJ2-1; CDR3aa: CASSPSDFPYNEQFF
v_gene: TRBV2; len: 12; j_gene: TRBJ1-5; CDR3aa: CASSESGPSQHF
v_gene: TRBV5-6; len: 15; j_gene: TRBJ2-5; CDR3aa: CASRRALVRQETQYF
v_gene: TRBV7-3; len: 16; j_gene: TRBJ2-7; CDR3aa: CASSPAGGTALAEQYF
v_gene: TRBV11-2; len: 14; j_gene: TRBJ1-4; CDR3aa: CASSLGQGGEKLFF
v_gene: TRBV9; len: 13; j_gene: TRBJ2-7; CDR3aa: CASSVGLSYEQYF
v_gene: TRBV27; len: 15; j_gene: TRBJ1-2; CDR3aa: CASSLGGWGNYGYTF
v_gene: TRBV28; len: 16; j_gene: TRBJ1-2; CDR3aa: CASRPPLTGPGNGYTF
v_gene: TRBV19; len: 21; j_gene: TRBJ1-2; CDR3aa: CASTLSLGLIPGLPVHGGYTF
v_gene: TRBV10-3; len: 13; j_gene: TRBJ2-7; CDR3aa: CAIALHQGGEQYF
v_gene: TRBV11-2; len: 14; j_gene: TRBJ2-7; CDR3aa: CASSLIGGLYEQYF
v_gene: TRBV19; len: 13; j_gene: TRBJ2-3; CDR3aa: CASIGLAPDTQYF
v_gene: TRBV27; len: 14; j_gene: TRBJ2-7; CDR3aa: CASSLLGQSYEQYF
v_gene: TRBV27; len: 13; j_gene: TRBJ2-3; CDR3aa: CATSVGSADTQYF
v_gene: TRBV7-3; len: 13; j_gene: TRBJ1-1; CDR3aa: CASSLTPGTEAFF
v_gene: TRBV5-1; len: 17; j_gene: TRBJ2-3; CDR3aa: CASSSEPGGIVTDTQYF
v_gene: TRBV10-1; len: 12; j_gene: TRBJ2-5; CDR3aa: CASSQGPATQYF
v_gene: TRBV30; len: 13; j_gene: TRBJ2-5; CDR3aa: CAWKRQGVETQYF
v_gene: TRBV30; len: 13; j_gene: TRBJ1-4; CDR3aa: CAWDRATNEKLFF
v_gene: TRBV19; len: 13; j_gene: TRBJ1-1; CDR3aa: CASSTLTGSGAFF
v_gene: TRBV29-1; len: 16; j_gene: TRBJ2-3; CDR3aa: CSVVIPGGLRTDTQYF
v_gene: TRBV7-3; len: 16; j_gene: TRBJ2-1; CDR3aa: CASSLGLGAALDEQFF
v_gene: TRBV27; len: 14; j_gene: TRBJ2-7; CDR3aa: CASSRTSGSYEQYF
v_gene: TRBV9; len: 15; j_gene: TRBJ1-2; CDR3aa: CASSVGQGTHYGYTF
v_gene: TRBV6-1; len: 15; j_gene: TRBJ2-7; CDR3aa: CASSVTSGSGYEQYF
v_gene: TRBV7-8; len: 17; j_gene: TRBJ2-7; CDR3aa: CASSPPNLRGSSYEQYF
v_gene: TRBV6-1; len: 13; j_gene: TRBJ1-1; CDR3aa: CASRITGFTEAFF
v_gene: TRBV19; len: 14; j_gene: TRBJ2-7; CDR3aa: CASSGAGHTYEQYF
v_gene: TRBV5-1; len: 16; j_gene: TRBJ2-5; CDR3aa: CASSLGIAGGQETQYF
v_gene: TRBV15; len: 15; j_gene: TRBJ2-2; CDR3aa: CATSDPGLVTGELFF
v_gene: TRBV29-1; len: 13; j_gene: TRBJ1-4; CDR3aa: CSYRLGGNEKLFF
v_gene: TRBV30; len: 13; j_gene: TRBJ2-1; CDR3aa: CAWGTSGSNEQFF
v_gene: TRBV29-1; len: 11; j_gene: TRBJ2-7; CDR3aa: CSVVAGYEQYF
v_gene: TRBV11-2; len: 14; j_gene: TRBJ2-7; CDR3aa: CASSWESGGDEQYF
v_gene: TRBV4-3; len: 13; j_gene: TRBJ2-7; CDR3aa: CASSQEGGYEQYF
v_gene: TRBV6-1; len: 16; j_gene: TRBJ1-5; CDR3aa: CASSDPGMGLNQPQHF
v_gene: TRBV7-2; len: 15; j_gene: TRBJ2-7; CDR3aa: CASSLSGQGAYEQYF
v_gene: TRBV30; len: 14; j_gene: TRBJ1-5; CDR3aa: CAWSLTGLGQPQHF
v_gene: TRBV7-2; len: 15; j_gene: TRBJ2-1; CDR3aa: CASSNSGLSYNEQFF